This T cell receptor (beta chain) is drawn from a study of T cells in Graves' hyperthyroidism and ophthalmopathy. A word on this clonotype: One base away lies a much larger clone, so this may be a sequencing read error.

The CDR3 contains 15 residues. The germline CDR1 and CDR2 sequences are SGHTA and FQGTGA. V gave up 2 bases and J gave up 1 base; unmatched junction bases: 3. The TCR beta CDR3 regions underwent amplification using RNA transcripts as the source. HTBI primers drove first-round RT-PCR of the TCR CDR3. TCRdb independently ran MiXCR on the multiplex PCR reads; one entry per CDR3 protein. The sample lists about 410,000 distinct CDR3 sequences, about 15% occurring once. Criteria for exclusion of patients were uncontrolled infection, other autoimmune disease, pregnancy or lactation. The rearrangement links TRBV7-3 to TRBJ2-3, with 7 bases lining up with TRBD2. Sequenced: blood. The TCR was taken from a man aged 18 to 35 with Graves' ophthalmopathy. CDR3 loop: CASSLEAGRTDTQYF. The CDR3 DNA sequence: TGTGCCAGCAGCTTAGAAGCGGGGCGCACAGATACGCAGTATTTT. The full variable domain, in which reference TRBV7-3 and TRBJ2-3 provide the parts outside the CDR3, is GAGVSQTPSNKVTEKGKYVELRCDPISGHTALYWYRQSLGQGPEFLIYFQGTGAADDSGLPNDRFFAVRPEGSVSTLKIQRTERGDSAVYLCASSLEAGRTDTQYFGPGTRLTVL.